This entry lists 15 T cell receptor beta chains sequenced from one sample in a study of shared clonotypes between healthy human individuals. Some clones are missing from TCRdb's copy, which holds only in-frame ones; the method was immunoSEQ multiplex PCR. The sample includes around 2,100,000 clones, around 96% of them seen just once. Terminally differentiated effector memory CD45RA+ cells were left out of the naive CD8 fraction, which was CD45RO-negative and positively selected for CCR7. The sequenced sample consisted of naive CD8+ T cells sorted from blood. These receptors all come from a man younger than 35 in good health.

The chain has TRBV4-1 and TRBJ2-1; 12 bases are a match to TRBD1. Losses at the gene ends were 4 bases for V and 2 bases for J; bases not matched to a gene: 6. CDR1 is MGHRA, CDR2 YSYEKL, per germline. The CDR3 has 17 residues. CDR3: CASSRGTGGAPYNEQFF. The CDR3 DNA reads as TGCGCCAGCAGCCGGGGGACAGGGGGCGCCCCCTACAATGAGCAGTTCTTC.

CDR3 nucleotide sequence: TGCGCCAGCAGCTCAGGGGTAGTGGGGTACGAGCAGTACTTC. As protein: CASSSGVVGYEQYF. This chain uses TRBV5-1 with TRBJ2-7, with a possible D match to TRBD1 (6 bases). Germline V gene lookup returns CDR1 SGHRS and CDR2 YFSETQ. The CDR3 totals 14 residues. The germline V and J ends were trimmed by 3 bases and 4 bases, with 14 bases remaining between them.

This chain connects TRBV11-2 to TRBJ2-7; no clear D. The CDR3 spans 14 residues. The V and J ends lost 5 bases and 3 bases respectively, with 14 bases between them. Germline assignment: CDR1 SGHAT and CDR2 FQNNGV. The CDR3 loop reads CASSPAQFYYEQYF. For the CDR3, the DNA is TGTGCCAGCAGCCCTGCTCAGTTCTACTACGAGCAGTACTTC. The whole variable domain, filled in from reference TRBV11-2 and TRBJ2-7, reads EAGVAQSPRYKIIEKRQSVAFWCNPISGHATLYWYQQILGQGPKLLIQFQNNGVVDDSQLPKDRFSAERLKGVDSTLKIQPAKLEDSAVYLCASSPAQFYYEQYFGPGTRLTVT.

The chain recombines TRBV7-8 with TRBJ1-2, with 7 bases aligning to TRBD1. Trimming cost V 5 bases and J 2 bases; bases outside gene matches: 5. Germline V lookup: CDR1 SGHVS, CDR2 FQNEAQ. This CDR3 region has 14 residues. In nucleotides, the CDR3 is TGTGCCAGCAGCGGGGACAGTCTAAACTATGGCTACACCTTC. Translation gives CASSGDSLNYGYTF.

The V and J genes are TRBV6-5 and TRBJ2-5, with no clear D. The CDR3 is 14 amino acids. The V end lost 5 bases, the J end lost 2 bases, and 12 bases lay between the germline ends. Germline values: CDR1 MNHEY, CDR2 SVGAGI. Here the CDR3 DNA reads TGTGCCAGCAGTCCCGGACCCCATCAAGAGACCCAGTACTTC. Translation gives CASSPGPHQETQYF.

The chain uses TRBV29-1 and TRBJ2-1, with D perhaps matching TRBD2 (6 bases). Germline values: CDR1 SQVTM, CDR2 ANQGSEA. The germline V and J ends were trimmed by 6 bases and 4 bases, with 10 bases remaining between them. The CDR3 consists of 12 residues. This CDR3 reads CSVMGGYNEQFF. The CDR3 region has the DNA TGCAGCGTGATGGGGGGATACAATGAGCAGTTCTTC.

This clone has a handful of counts. The chain couples TRBV7-9 to TRBJ1-2; D is undetermined. The V gene's germline CDR1 is SEHNR and CDR2 FQNEAQ (reference sequence). V was shortened by 5 bases and J by 8 bases, with 18 bases between the two germline ends. CDR3 size: 14 residues. The CDR3 bases are TGTGCCAGCAGCCCTGCCCGGCAGGCGGAAGGCTACACCTTC. It codes for CASSPARQAEGYTF.

This clone was detected only once. V is TRBV9 and J is TRBJ2-2; TRBD2 is a possible D gene (5 bases). Germline loops: CDR1 SGDLS, CDR2 YYNGEE. The CDR3 length is 13 residues. V was cut by 4 bases and J by 6 bases, with 10 bases left in between. CDR3 loop: CASSWGEPGELFF. CDR3 coding DNA: TGTGCCAGCAGCTGGGGAGAACCCGGGGAGCTGTTTTTT. The variable domain in full, with the rest retrieved from reference TRBV9 and TRBJ2-2, is DSGVTQTPKHLITATGQRVTLRCSPRSGDLSVYWYQQSLDQGLQFLIQYYNGEERAKGNILERFSAQQFPDLHSELNLSSLELGDSALYFCASSWGEPGELFFGEGSRLTVL.

CDR3 amino acids: CASSQEPDGSYNEQFF. CDR3 sequence (DNA): TGCGCCAGCAGCCAAGAGCCGGACGGGTCCTACAATGAGCAGTTCTTC. J is TRBJ2-1 and V is TRBV4-3; D is uncertain. Germline CDR1 LGHNA, CDR2 YSLEER. V shed 0 bases and J shed 1 base, with 10 bases lying between them. This CDR3 region has 16 residues.

Remarks on this clone: Other nucleotide sequences from this sample produce the same CDR3. The rearrangement uses TRBV7-9 and TRBJ1-1; D unresolved. The CDR3 consists of 12 residues. CDR1 is SEHNR and CDR2 is FQNEAQ in the germline V gene (reference sequence). Trimming removed 4 bases from V and 5 bases from J, with 8 bases in between. CDR3: CASSSGWTEAFF. The CDR3 coding sequence is TGTGCCAGCAGCTCCGGGTGGACTGAAGCTTTCTTT.

The chain joins TRBV6-1 to TRBJ1-1; 7 nucleotides align to TRBD1. There are 15 residues in the CDR3. Germline loops: CDR1 MNHNS, CDR2 SASEGT. With 3 bases clipped from V and 6 bases from J, the junction kept 10 bases outside the gene matches. DNA of the CDR3: TGTGCCAGCAGTGATCCACAGGGGCCGGGGCCTGAAGCTTTCTTT. Protein product: CASSDPQGPGPEAFF.

This chain links TRBV4-2 with TRBJ1-5; D is ambiguous. Per germline, CDR1 LGHNA and CDR2 YNFKEQ. This CDR3 contains 15 residues. Trimming cost V 0 bases and J 0 bases, with 6 bases left between them. CDR3: CASSQEVDSNQPQHF. For the CDR3, the DNA is TGTGCCAGCAGCCAAGAGGTGGATAGCAATCAGCCCCAGCATTTT.

In its sample, this clone was seen once. This sample also contains other DNA sequences that code for the same CDR3. The genes are TRBV5-1 and TRBJ2-7; 8 bases agree with TRBD1. Germline-derived CDR1 and CDR2 are SGHRS and YFSETQ. V dropped 4 bases and J dropped 6; count of bases not matched to a gene: 3. The CDR3 extends over 12 amino acids. The CDR3 sequence is CASSPTGAEQYF. As DNA, the CDR3 is TGCGCCAGCAGCCCGACAGGGGCCGAGCAGTACTTC.

The rearrangement links TRBV16 to TRBJ2-1; the D gene is possibly TRBD1 (5 bases). This CDR3 comprises 16 residues. V lost 0 bases to trimming and J lost 0 bases, with 9 bases between them. CDR1 and CDR2 (germline): KGHSY, FQNENV. The CDR3 here is CASSQSGDSSYNEQFF. The CDR3 DNA sequence: TGTGCCAGCAGCCAATCAGGGGATAGCTCCTACAATGAGCAGTTCTTC. Variable domain in full (rest from reference TRBV16 and TRBJ2-1): GEEVAQTPKHLVRGEGQKAKLYCAPIKGHSYVFWYQQVLKNEFKFLISFQNENVFDETGMPKERFSAKCLPNSPCSLEIQATKLEDSAVYFCASSQSGDSSYNEQFFGPGTRLTVL.

Concerning this clone itself: Additional DNA sequences in this sample encode the identical CDR3. V usage is TRBV6-5 and J usage is TRBJ1-1; D is uncertain. Germline loops: CDR1 MNHEY, CDR2 SVGAGI. Trimming took 2 bases from V and 5 from J, leaving 9 bases between them. The CDR3 sequence is 13 residues long. The CDR3 DNA follows: TGTGCCAGCAGTTACCTAGACGGGACTGAAGCTTTCTTT. Amino acids: CASSYLDGTEAFF.